This TCR beta chain is drawn from a study of blood T cell repertoires in COVID-19. In the study overall: Nucleic acid was either cDNA or gDNA, and it came from T cells, B-cell-depleted T cells, or PBMCs.

The CDR3 runs 14 residues. The germline gives CDR1 MNHEY, CDR2 SMNVEV (reference sequence). The V and J ends lost 6 bases and 7 bases, in that order; junction bases with no gene match: 12. Seattle participants joined during active infection and were tracked over time. Original processing methods: Cell counts per sample came from amplifying reference gene primers. Data came from immunoSEQ multiplex PCR; TCRdb stores just in-frame clones and leaves some out. V and J calls and clone size come straight from that table; D and trimming were deduced from the DNA. The sample holds 150,000 to 200,000 clones; around nine tenths are singletons and the top ten take approximately 12%.

The sequence came from a woman between 65 and 79 years old with COVID-19, enrolled during active disease. The sequencing sample was made of peripheral blood. The V call is TRBV27, the J call TRBJ2-7; 7 bases fit TRBD1. The CDR3 reads CASRLPGTVAEQYF. CDR3 in DNA: TGTGCCAGCAGACTCCCCGGGACAGTAGCGGAGCAGTACTTC.